This record concerns one T cell receptor (beta chain) sequence. Its antigen remains unidentified. The sample holds no much larger clone one base away, and base qualities are not on file. From cysteine to phenylalanine, the CDR3 is 13 amino acids long. Of the read, only the CDR3 DNA is kept; its 39 bases are in frame from base 1. CDR1 and CDR2 were assigned from the germline V gene (reference sequence) as SEHNR and FQNEAQ. Deletion took 2 bases off V and 0 bases off J, with a span of 4 bases between the germline ends. The sample comes from a study of blood T cell repertoires in COVID-19 (dated by TCRdb to the early 2020s). Context from the whole study: Collaborator samples came from the United States, Italy and Spain and covered acute and convalescent phases of COVID-19. The material from the prospective study consisted of cDNA or gDNA derived from T cells, B-cell-depleted T cells, or PBMCs. Subjects who had been exposed to COVID-19, were actively infected with it, or had recovered from it provided the deeply sampled blood TCRbeta repertoires that made up the dataset. The repertoires were released in a freely available public database meant as a resource for research on the immune response to SARS-CoV-2. Samples came from the ongoing ImmuneRACE study (first 160 participants) plus 1,254 subjects from 6 global collaborators. Nearly every sample came with metadata listing a de-identified subject ID, COVID-19 status, age in years and sex. Where HLA class I and class II types were available, the types were taken from metadata supplied by the sample provider, not from assay-based typing. What the study reported, not specific to this receptor: How much clinical and demographic metadata was included differed by source and by participant, and the metadata was provided uncurated.

Each collaborating institution followed its own protocols to collect whole blood in K2EDTA tubes. For TCRbeta analysis, collaborators shipped samples as frozen whole blood, isolated PBMCs, or DNA extracted from either of those sample types. TCRbeta CDR3 regions were amplified from genomic DNA by means of the immunoSEQ Assay, a bias-controlled multiplex PCR. The original pipeline was this. Nucleated cell counts per sample were estimated from amplification of reference gene primers within the assay. To quantify the absolute abundance of each unique TCRbeta CDR3 rearrangement, sequence reads were collapsed and filtered. For each sample, productive Simpson clonality was calculated by taking the square root of Simpson's diversity index across productive rearrangements. This immuneACCESS table, as held by TCRdb, lists in-frame sequences with V and J called but not all clones. Of the missing ones, under half trace to an unresolved V gene in checked studies; the others have no known cause. That table supplies the V and J calls and clone size; D and trimming were determined from the DNA. For this sample there are some 120,000 clones; approximately 90% appear just once. Approximately 1.7% of the sample is held by the ten biggest clonotypes.

The clonotype originates from a human donor with active COVID-19. The donor label of this sample is uncertain. The sample taken for sequencing was peripheral blood. The receptor chain draws on TRBV7-9 and TRBJ1-1, with the D gene not confidently named. The CDR3 region has the sequence CASSLHMNTEAFF. The nucleotide sequence is given as TGTGCCAGCAGCTTACACATGAACACTGAAGCTTTCTTT.